Presented here are 27 T cell receptor beta chains from one specimen sequenced in a study of OX40 agonist ivuxolimab in advanced cancers. Data came from immunoSEQ multiplex PCR; TCRdb stores just in-frame clones and leaves some out. The data hold more than 65,000 clones, with roughly 85% observed a single time. The sequenced sample was CD4+ or CD8+ T cells sorted from blood, obtained in a trial of the OX40 agonist ivuxolimab. These receptors all come from an adult with an advanced solid tumor such as melanoma, head and neck, liver or kidney cancer.

V and J are TRBV5-5 and TRBJ1-1; D is possibly TRBD1 (5 bases). Trimming pared 4 bases from V and 0 bases from J, leaving 16 bases between. This CDR3 has 16 residues. Germline CDR1 SGHKS, CDR2 YYEKEE (reference sequence). Written as DNA, the CDR3 is TGTGCCAGCAGCCCCACGGCAGGGACTATGAACACTGAAGCTTTCTTT. Encoded protein: CASSPTAGTMNTEAFF.

The chain joins TRBV5-1 to TRBJ2-2, with D unclear. Trimming shortened V by 4 bases and J by 6 bases, and 7 bases separated the two germline ends. Germline CDR1 SGHRS, CDR2 YFSETQ. The CDR3 runs to 12 residues. CDR3 protein: CASSIRSGELFF. For the CDR3, the DNA is TGCGCCAGCAGCATAAGGTCCGGGGAGCTGTTTTTT.

The genes are TRBV5-1 and TRBJ2-3, with 10 bases lining up with TRBD2. V lost 2 bases to trimming and J lost 2 bases; unmatched junction nucleotides: 5. CDR1 and CDR2 from the germline V gene are SGHRS and YFSETQ. The CDR3 has 16 residues. This chain's CDR3 is CASSLGLAEFTDTQYF. In nucleotides, the CDR3 is TGCGCCAGCAGCTTAGGACTAGCGGAGTTCACAGATACGCAGTATTTT.

The CDR3 coding sequence is TGTGCCAGCAGCCAGAAGATGGCAGATAATTCACCCCTCCACTTT. This sequence encodes CASSQKMADNSPLHF. The gene calls are TRBV14 and TRBJ1-6; D uncertain. The CDR3 has 15 residues. Trimming removed 3 bases from V and 5 bases from J, with 11 bases in between. Looked up from germline, CDR1 is SGHDN and CDR2 is FVKESK.

CDR3 in DNA: TGTGCCAGCAGTCCTAGCGGGAGAGGGGGGCAGTTCTTC. This translates into CASSPSGRGGQFF. This chain joins TRBV6-5 and TRBJ2-1; 10 bases match TRBD2. V trimming: 5 bases; J trimming: 12 bases; junction bases outside the gene matches: 7. The germline CDR1 and CDR2 sequences are MNHEY and SVGAGI. This CDR3 spans 13 amino acids.

On this clone itself: Compared with germline, one end of the junction differs, possibly owing to a read error. The V gene is TRBV11-2, the J gene TRBJ1-1, with TRBD1 matching 7 bases. This CDR3 region has 16 residues. The germline gives CDR1 SGHAT, CDR2 FQNNGV. CDR3 nucleotides: TGTGCCAGCAACTTAGGTAGGGGGACAGTGAACACTGAAGCTTTCTTT. It specifies CASNLGRGTVNTEAFF.

The gene calls are TRBV5-4 and TRBJ1-2; perhaps TRBD1 as D (5 bases). Trimming shortened V by 0 bases and J by 4 bases, and 13 bases separated the two germline ends. Germline CDR1 is SGHNT and CDR2 is YYREEE (reference sequence). The CDR3 loop spans 15 amino acids. The DNA for the CDR3 is TGTGCCAGCAGCTTGGCCCGACAGTCTTCCTATGGCTACACCTTC. Its protein product is CASSLARQSSYGYTF.

V gene TRBV7-2 combines with J gene TRBJ2-5, with no clear D. V gave up 4 bases and J gave up 4 bases, with 13 bases separating them. The CDR3 is 14 amino acids. Germline CDR1 and CDR2: SGHTA and FQGNSA. The DNA of the CDR3 is TGTGCCAGCAGCTCCCCGGGTCGAAGAGAGACCCAGTACTTC. Encoded protein: CASSSPGRRETQYF.

This sequence joins TRBV19 and TRBJ2-7; D remains unclear. The CDR3 contains 14 residues. CDR1 LNHDA and CDR2 SQIVND come from the germline V gene (reference sequence). Trimming took 5 bases from V and 0 from J, leaving 11 bases between them. This CDR3 reads CASSPTARSYEQYF. The CDR3 nucleotides read TGTGCCAGTAGTCCAACGGCTCGCTCCTACGAGCAGTACTTC.

The rearrangement links TRBV7-9 to TRBJ1-2; D is possibly TRBD1 (6 bases). Germline loops: CDR1 SEHNR, CDR2 FQNEAQ (reference sequence). The V gene lost 2 bases and the J gene lost 7 bases, with 23 bases spanning the gap. The CDR3 covers 17 residues. Here the CDR3 reads CASSLIIAQGYTSGYTF. The DNA for the CDR3 is TGTGCCAGCAGCTTAATCATTGCACAGGGATATACCTCTGGCTACACCTTC.

This chain links TRBV7-9 with TRBJ1-1; D is uncertain. Deletions cut 5 bases from V and 1 base from J, with 8 bases between. CDR3 length: 13 amino acids. Per germline, CDR1 SEHNR and CDR2 FQNEAQ (reference sequence). CDR3 coding DNA: TGTGCCAGCAGCCCCCGACAGAACACTGAAGCTTTCTTT. It translates to CASSPRQNTEAFF.

This rearrangement joins TRBV19 to TRBJ1-2; weak D call: TRBD1 (5 bases). This CDR3 region has 13 residues. The V end lost 7 bases, the J end lost 8 bases, and 17 bases lay between the germline ends. CDR1 and CDR2 from the germline V gene are LNHDA and SQIVND (reference sequence). The CDR3 DNA sequence: TGTGCCAGTACCCTCCTGCAGGGAAGAGGCTACACCTTC. Encoded protein: CASTLLQGRGYTF.

This clone was counted a single time. V is TRBV6-5 and J is TRBJ2-7; 11 bases match TRBD1. The CDR3 loop spans 15 amino acids. Germline CDR1 and CDR2: MNHEY and SVGAGI. V was clipped by 5 bases and J by 3 bases; unmatched bases: 6. The CDR3, as DNA: TGTGCCAGCAGTCCCTGGACAGGGGGCTTCTACGAGCAGTACTTC. This sequence encodes CASSPWTGGFYEQYF.

This clone appeared a single time. The CDR3 reads CASSAPNSPLHF. CDR3 sequence (DNA): TGTGCCAGCAGTGCTCCGAATTCACCCCTCCACTTT. The chain is built from TRBV2 and TRBJ1-6; D uncertain. CDR3 size: 12 residues. V was cut by 4 bases and J by 7 bases, with 5 bases left in between. Germline values: CDR1 SNHLY, CDR2 FYNNEI.

The chain recombines TRBV7-9 with TRBJ1-1, with 7 bases lining up with TRBD1. This CDR3 region has 12 residues. From germline, CDR1 is SEHNR and CDR2 FQNEAQ (reference sequence). Unmatched junction bases numbered 3, after V lost 5 bases and J lost 6 bases. The CDR3 coding sequence is TGTGCCAGCAGCCGACAGGGACCTGAAGCTTTCTTT. Translated, it gives CASSRQGPEAFF.

V usage is TRBV6-6 and J usage is TRBJ1-6; a possible D gene is TRBD1 (5 bases). V lost 2 bases and J 9 bases, leaving 14 bases between the germline ends. CDR3 length equals 15 residues. CDR1 and CDR2 (germline): MNHNY, SVGAGI (reference sequence). The CDR3 loop reads CASSYPQARGSPLHF. The CDR3 DNA reads as TGTGCCAGCAGTTACCCCCAAGCGAGGGGTTCACCCCTCCACTTT.

CDR3 amino acids: CASSSLGQYTYEQYF. The CDR3 DNA reads as TGTGCCAGCAGTTCCTTGGGACAGTACACCTACGAGCAGTACTTC. The V and J genes are TRBV6-5 and TRBJ2-7; TRBD1 agrees at 7 bases. The V and J ends lost 4 bases and 2 bases, in that order; junction bases with no gene match: 8. The CDR3 runs 15 residues. The V gene's germline CDR1 is MNHEY and CDR2 SVGAGI.

The V gene is TRBV7-9, the J gene TRBJ2-1, with D tentatively TRBD2 (5 bases). CDR3 length: 14 amino acids. Trimming removed 1 base from V and 8 bases from J, with 12 bases in between. Germline V gives CDR1 SEHNR, CDR2 FQNEAQ (reference sequence). The CDR3 loop reads CASSLGGPWDEQFF. Written as DNA, the CDR3 is TGTGCCAGCAGCTTAGGCGGGCCCTGGGATGAGCAGTTCTTC.

The J gene is TRBJ2-5, the V gene TRBV7-9; 11 bases match TRBD2. V dropped 4 bases and J dropped 4; count of bases not matched to a gene: 5. Looked up from germline, CDR1 is SEHNR and CDR2 is FQNEAQ (reference sequence). This CDR3 comprises 15 residues. The CDR3 nucleotides read TGTGCCAGCAGCTGGGGACTAGCGGCGGGAGAGACCCAGTACTTC. It specifies CASSWGLAAGETQYF.

The J gene is TRBJ2-3, the V gene TRBV6-1; 7 bases agree with TRBD1. CDR3 length equals 14 residues. V was clipped by 8 bases and J by 5 bases; unmatched bases: 10. Per germline, CDR1 MNHNS and CDR2 SASEGT. For the CDR3, the DNA is TGTGCCAGCCGGGACAGCTGGGCCGGAGATACGCAGTATTTT. Translation gives CASRDSWAGDTQYF.

V usage is TRBV2 and J usage is TRBJ2-2; 10 nucleotides agree with TRBD1. V trimming: 5 bases; J trimming: 7 bases; junction bases outside the gene matches: 4. CDR1 SNHLY and CDR2 FYNNEI come from the germline V gene. This CDR3 comprises 14 residues. CDR3 sequence (DNA): TGTGCCAGCAGTATGGACAGGGGGAGCGGGGAGCTGTTTTTT. It yields the protein CASSMDRGSGELFF.

The rearrangement uses TRBV29-1 and TRBJ2-7; 10 nucleotides agree with TRBD1. With 6 bases clipped from V and 6 bases from J, the junction kept 8 bases outside the gene matches. The CDR3 runs 13 residues. Per the germline V gene, CDR1 is SQVTM and CDR2 is ANQGSEA. As DNA, the CDR3 is TGCAGCGTCCTGACAGGGGGCAGGGGCGAGCAGTACTTC. Protein product: CSVLTGGRGEQYF.

The chain employs TRBV28 and TRBJ2-1; the match to TRBD2 covers 7 bases. Looked up from germline, CDR1 is MDHEN and CDR2 is SYDVKM. CDR3 size: 15 residues. The ends lost 6 bases at V and 4 bases at J; junction bases unmatched: 9. The CDR3 sequence is CASRRTSLRYNEQFF. The CDR3 nucleotides are TGTGCCAGCAGACGGACTAGTCTACGTTACAATGAGCAGTTCTTC.

This chain connects TRBV7-9 to TRBJ2-1; D is possibly TRBD2 (6 bases). Germline V gene lookup returns CDR1 SEHNR and CDR2 FQNEAQ (reference sequence). Trimming shortened V by 7 bases and J by 0 bases, and 13 bases separated the two germline ends. CDR3 size: 15 residues. CDR3 residues: CASTPGSHSYNEQFF. As DNA, the CDR3 is TGTGCCAGCACCCCCGGGAGCCACTCCTACAATGAGCAGTTCTTC.

The CDR3 is CASSLGSSGRSYEQYF. CDR3 bases: TGTGCCAGCAGCTTAGGCTCTAGCGGGAGGTCTTACGAGCAGTACTTC. The chain links TRBV11-3 to TRBJ2-7; 11 bases line up with TRBD2. Trimming removed 1 base from V and 4 bases from J; junction bases left unmatched: 6. The CDR3 loop spans 16 amino acids. Per the germline V gene, CDR1 is SGHNT and CDR2 is YENEEA. The whole variable domain, remainder taken from reference TRBV11-3 and TRBJ2-7, is EAGVVQSPRYKIIEKKQPVAFWCNPISGHNTLYWYLQNLGQGPELLIRYENEEAVDDSQLPKDRFSAERLKGVDSTLKIQPAELGDSAVYLCASSLGSSGRSYEQYFGPGTRLTVT.

This clone was seen a handful of times. The V gene is TRBV7-9, the J gene TRBJ1-6, with D unresolved. The CDR3 sequence is 13 residues long. Trimming cost V 11 bases and J 4 bases, with 12 bases left between them. Germline CDR1 and CDR2: SEHNR and FQNEAQ (reference sequence). The CDR3 DNA follows: TGTGCCTGGACGGACGGTTATAATTCACCCCTCCACTTT. It is translated as CAWTDGYNSPLHF.

CDR3 DNA sequence: TGTGCCAGCAGCTTAGGCGGGAGAGGGGGAGAGACCCAGTACTTC. Translating gives CASSLGGRGGETQYF. V is TRBV11-3 and J is TRBJ2-5; TRBD2 is a possible D gene (7 bases). Germline V gene sequence: CDR1 SGHNT, CDR2 YENEEA. The CDR3 consists of 15 residues. Trimming took 1 base from V and 4 from J, leaving 13 bases between them.